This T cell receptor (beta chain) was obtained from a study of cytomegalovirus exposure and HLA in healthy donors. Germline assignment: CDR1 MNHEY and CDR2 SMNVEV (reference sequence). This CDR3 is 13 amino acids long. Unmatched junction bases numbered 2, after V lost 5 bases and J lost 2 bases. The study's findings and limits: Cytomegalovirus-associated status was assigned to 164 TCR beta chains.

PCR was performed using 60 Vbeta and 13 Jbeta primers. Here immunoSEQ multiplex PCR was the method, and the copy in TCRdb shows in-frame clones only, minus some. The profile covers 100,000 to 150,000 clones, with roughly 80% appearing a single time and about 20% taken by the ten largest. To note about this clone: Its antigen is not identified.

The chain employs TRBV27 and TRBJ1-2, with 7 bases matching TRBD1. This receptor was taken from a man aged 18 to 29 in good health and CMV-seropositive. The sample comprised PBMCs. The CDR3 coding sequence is TGTGCCAGCAGTCCGACAGGGAACTATGGCTACACCTTC. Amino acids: CASSPTGNYGYTF.